The rows below give T cell receptor beta chains drawn from one sample of a study of blood T cell repertoires in COVID-19. Using immunoSEQ multiplex PCR, the repertoire was profiled, and TCRdb retains in-frame clones only, with some absent. The sample has a few hundred thousand clones; approximately 87% are singletons. Sequenced sample: PBMCs or T cells enriched from blood (not recorded which). The receptors here all came from a woman aged 45-65 years who had recovered from COVID-19. The CDR3 runs from the conserved cysteine through the conserved F or W. D genes are given only for firm matches. Rows give clone size only sometimes, using once, few, many, or a class for an expanded clone.

TRBV19,TRBJ1-1,TRBD1,few,CASRRTGMNTEAFF,TGTGCCAGTAGACGGACAGGGATGAACACTGAAGCTTTCTTT
TRBV15,TRBJ1-4,-,-,CATSRGESTNEKLFF,TGTGCCACCAGCAGAGGAGAGAGTACTAATGAAAAACTGTTTTTT
TRBV19,TRBJ1-1,-,-,CASTNSLVNTEAFF,TGTGCCAGTACCAACTCTTTGGTGAACACTGAAGCTTTCTTT
TRBV6-5,TRBJ2-1,-,-,CASSNLDDEQFF,TGTGCCAGCAGCAACCTAGACGATGAGCAGTTCTTC
TRBV5-1,TRBJ1-1,-,-,CASSLSPVPTEAFF,TGCGCCAGCAGCTTGTCCCCAGTCCCCACTGAAGCTTTCTTT
TRBV6-5,TRBJ1-1,-,-,CASSYTGNTEAFF,TGTGCCAGCAGTTACACAGGGAACACTGAAGCTTTCTTT
TRBV7-2,TRBJ1-1,TRBD1,-,CASSLVSGQGTEAFF,TGTGCCAGCAGCTTAGTGTCGGGACAGGGGACTGAAGCTTTCTTT
TRBV24-1,TRBJ2-1,TRBD2,-,CATSGGGYNEQFF,TGTGCCACCAGTGGGGGGGGTTACAATGAGCAGTTCTTC
TRBV27,TRBJ1-6,-,once,CASRRERDTWNNSPLHF,TGTGCCAGCAGACGAGAAAGGGACACTTGGAATAATTCACCCCTCCACTTT
TRBV4-2,TRBJ1-5,-,-,CASSPRQSNQPQHF,TGTGCCAGCAGCCCCCGACAGAGCAATCAGCCCCAGCATTTT
TRBV28,TRBJ1-5,-,-,CASTEGSNQPQHF,TGTGCCAGCACCGAGGGTAGCAATCAGCCCCAGCATTTT
TRBV6-4,TRBJ2-2,TRBD1,many,CASSETGANTGELFF,TGTGCCAGCAGCGAAACAGGGGCGAACACCGGGGAGCTGTTTTTT
TRBV19,TRBJ1-3,-,-,CASKDWGLSGNTIYF,TGTGCCAGTAAAGATTGGGGGCTGAGTGGAAACACCATATATTTT
TRBV11-3,TRBJ1-5,-,-,CASSWPLGQGCQPQHF,TGTGCCAGCAGCTGGCCCCTGGGGCAGGGTTGTCAGCCCCAGCATTTT
TRBV6-1,TRBJ1-2,TRBD1,few,CASSEPGTASGYTF,TGTGCCAGCAGTGAGCCAGGGACAGCGTCTGGCTACACCTTC
TRBV29-1,TRBJ1-2,-,-,CSVSNFRGYTF,TGCAGCGTAAGCAATTTTCGGGGCTACACCTTC
TRBV6-5,TRBJ2-2,TRBD1,-,CASTRDRRNTGELFF,TGTGCCAGCACCCGGGACAGGCGGAACACCGGGGAGCTGTTTTTT
TRBV2,TRBJ2-1,-,-,CASSVGSDEQFF,TGTGCCAGCAGTGTTGGCAGCGATGAGCAGTTCTTC
TRBV4-2,TRBJ1-2,-,-,CASSQEIGQGRYGYTF,TGTGCCAGCAGCCAAGAAATCGGTCAGGGCCGCTATGGCTACACCTTC
TRBV7-9,TRBJ1-3,-,-,CASSLEAGAGNTIYF,TGTGCCAGCAGCTTAGAAGCCGGGGCTGGAAACACCATATATTTT
TRBV2,TRBJ1-2,-,-,CASSEGPGDGGYTF,TGTGCCAGCAGTGAAGGGCCAGGGGATGGTGGCTACACCTTC
TRBV30,TRBJ1-5,TRBD1,once,CAWSSDRARNQPQHF,TGTGCCTGGAGTTCGGACAGGGCTCGCAATCAGCCCCAGCATTTT
TRBV9,TRBJ1-3,-,-,CASSVETVSGNTIYF,TGTGCCAGCAGCGTAGAAACAGTCTCTGGAAACACCATATATTTT
TRBV7-2,TRBJ1-1,TRBD1,-,CASSLTTGGNTEAFF,TGTGCCAGCAGCTTAACGACAGGGGGGAACACTGAAGCTTTCTTT
TRBV5-1,TRBJ2-3,-,-,CASSSREGDTDTQYF,TGCGCCAGCAGCTCCCGGGAAGGCGACACAGATACGCAGTATTTT
TRBV27,TRBJ2-3,TRBD1,-,CASSLKTGSSTQYF,TGTGCCAGCAGTTTGAAGACAGGGAGTAGTACGCAGTATTTT
TRBV4-1,TRBJ2-1,TRBD1,-,CASSQVAGGDNEQFF,TGCGCCAGCAGCCAAGTGGCAGGGGGCGACAATGAGCAGTTCTTC
TRBV5-1,TRBJ1-5,-,-,CASSLDQDRPQHF,TGCGCCAGCAGCTTAGACCAGGATCGGCCCCAGCATTTT
TRBV4-1,TRBJ1-2,TRBD1,-,CASSHSTGENYGYTF,TGCGCCAGCAGCCACTCAACAGGGGAAAACTATGGCTACACCTTC
TRBV7-9,TRBJ2-5,TRBD1,-,CAIATGGEETQYF,TGTGCCATAGCGACAGGGGGTGAAGAGACCCAGTACTTC
TRBV10-3,TRBJ1-2,-,-,CAISDQSEVYGYTF,TGTGCCATCAGTGACCAATCGGAGGTCTATGGCTACACCTTC
TRBV28,TRBJ1-2,-,-,CASTRIQGADYGYTF,TGTGCCAGCACGCGGATACAGGGAGCCGACTATGGCTACACCTTC
TRBV10-3,TRBJ1-4,-,-,CAISQGDRRNEKLFF,TGTGCCATCAGTCAAGGAGACAGGAGAAATGAAAAACTGTTTTTT
TRBV10-3,TRBJ1-2,TRBD1,-,CAIRETGSNYGYTF,TGTGCCATCAGGGAGACAGGGAGCAACTATGGCTACACCTTC
TRBV19,TRBJ1-1,-,-,CASIQPSGEAFF,TGTGCCAGTATCCAGCCATCGGGGGAAGCTTTCTTT
TRBV30,TRBJ1-1,-,-,CAWKWGPGAFF,TGTGCCTGGAAGTGGGGGCCGGGAGCTTTCTTT
TRBV19,TRBJ1-1,TRBD1,-,CASSMDRGFEAFF,TGTGCCAGTAGCATGGACAGGGGTTTTGAAGCTTTCTTT
TRBV20-1,TRBJ2-7,-,few,CSASITIATGSVEQYF,TGCAGTGCTAGTATAACGATAGCCACAGGGAGCGTCGAGCAGTACTTC
TRBV7-2,TRBJ1-4,-,-,CASSLFRRSATNEKLFF,TGTGCCAGCAGCTTATTTCGCAGGTCTGCAACTAATGAAAAACTGTTTTTT
TRBV6-2/TRBV6-3,TRBJ1-1,-,few,CASSPAGQGRGFF,TGTGCCAGCAGTCCCGCGGGGCAGGGCCGGGGTTTCTTT
TRBV2,TRBJ2-1,-,-,CASKQEVGGYNEQFF,TGTGCCAGCAAGCAGGAGGTGGGGGGATACAATGAGCAGTTCTTC